The sequence of this T cell receptor (beta chain) was determined in a study of blood T cell repertoires in COVID-19. Study in general: PBMCs, B-cell-depleted T cells, or T cells were the source of the cDNA or gDNA that made up the material.

Sequenced by immunoSEQ multiplex PCR; TCRdb stores in-frame clones only, minus some. The sample contains about 330,000 clones, 70% to 90% of which appear only once. CDR3 length: 15 residues. Unmatched junction bases numbered 0, after V lost 1 base and J lost 0 bases. Per germline, CDR1 SEHNR and CDR2 FQNEAQ (reference sequence). This receptor was obtained from a woman between 18 and 30 years old who had recovered from COVID-19. The J gene is TRBJ2-1, the V gene TRBV7-9; 7 bases agree with TRBD2. The sample comprised PBMCs or T cells enriched from blood (not recorded which). CDR3: CASSLGEGSYNEQFF. In DNA form, the CDR3 reads TGTGCCAGCAGCTTAGGGGAGGGCTCCTACAATGAGCAGTTCTTC.